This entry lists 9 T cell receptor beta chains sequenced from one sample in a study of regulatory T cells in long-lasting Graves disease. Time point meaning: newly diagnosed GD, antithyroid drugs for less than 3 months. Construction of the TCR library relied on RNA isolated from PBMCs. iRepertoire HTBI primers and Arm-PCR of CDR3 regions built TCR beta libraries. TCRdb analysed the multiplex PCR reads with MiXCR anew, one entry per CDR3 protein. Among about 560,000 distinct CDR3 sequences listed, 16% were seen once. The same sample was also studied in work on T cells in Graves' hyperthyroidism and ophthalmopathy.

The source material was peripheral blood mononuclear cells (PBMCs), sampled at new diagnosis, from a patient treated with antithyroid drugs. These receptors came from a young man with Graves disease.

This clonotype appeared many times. The CDR3 nucleotides are TGTGCCAGCAGCCCCTACGGGAGCTACGAGCAGTACTTC. Translating it yields CASSPYGSYEQYF. The V call is TRBV7-3, the J call TRBJ2-7; D might be TRBD2 (6 bases). V was trimmed by 5 bases and J by 3 bases, leaving 11 bases between them. Germline V gives CDR1 SGHTA, CDR2 FQGTGA. This CDR3 has 13 residues.

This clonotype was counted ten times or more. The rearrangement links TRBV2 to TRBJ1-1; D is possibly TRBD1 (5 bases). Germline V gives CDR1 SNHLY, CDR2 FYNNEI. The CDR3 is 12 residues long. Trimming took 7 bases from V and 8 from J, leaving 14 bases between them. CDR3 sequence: CASIPRAAEAFF. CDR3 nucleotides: TGTGCCAGCATACCCAGGGCAGCCGAAGCTTTCTTT.

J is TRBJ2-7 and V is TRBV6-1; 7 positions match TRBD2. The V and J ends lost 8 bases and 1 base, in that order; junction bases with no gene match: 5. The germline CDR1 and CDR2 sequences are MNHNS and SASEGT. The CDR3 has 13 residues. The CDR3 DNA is TGTGCCAGCCTATTTAGCGGGTCCTACGAGCAGTACTTC. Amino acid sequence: CASLFSGSYEQYF.

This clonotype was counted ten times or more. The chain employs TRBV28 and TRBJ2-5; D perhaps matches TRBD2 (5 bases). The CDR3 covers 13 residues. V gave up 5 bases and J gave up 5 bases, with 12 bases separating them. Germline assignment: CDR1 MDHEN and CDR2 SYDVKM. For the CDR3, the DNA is TGTGCCAGCAGTCCCTTCCCGGGGGAGACCCAGTACTTC. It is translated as CASSPFPGETQYF.

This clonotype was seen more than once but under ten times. CDR3: CAWRRGQPQHF. CDR3 in DNA: TGTGCCTGGAGGAGAGGCCAGCCCCAGCATTTT. This chain connects TRBV30 to TRBJ1-5; D is undetermined. Germline CDR1 and CDR2: GTSNPN and SVGIG (reference sequence). The ends were cut back, 3 bases at V and 7 bases at J, with 7 bases in the middle. There are 11 residues in the CDR3.

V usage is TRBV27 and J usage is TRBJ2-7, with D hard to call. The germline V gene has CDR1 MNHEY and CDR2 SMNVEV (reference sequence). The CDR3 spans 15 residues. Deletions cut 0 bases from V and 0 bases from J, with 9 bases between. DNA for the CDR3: TGTGCCAGCAGTTTATCCCGTGGAGTCTCCTACGAGCAGTACTTC. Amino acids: CASSLSRGVSYEQYF.

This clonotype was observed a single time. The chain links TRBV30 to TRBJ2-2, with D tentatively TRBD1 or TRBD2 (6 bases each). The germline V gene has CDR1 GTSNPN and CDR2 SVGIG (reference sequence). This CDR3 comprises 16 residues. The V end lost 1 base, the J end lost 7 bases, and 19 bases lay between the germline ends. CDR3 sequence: CAWSGTVGGGGGELFF. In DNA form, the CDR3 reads TGTGCCTGGAGTGGCACGGTGGGGGGCGGAGGCGGGGAGCTGTTTTTT.

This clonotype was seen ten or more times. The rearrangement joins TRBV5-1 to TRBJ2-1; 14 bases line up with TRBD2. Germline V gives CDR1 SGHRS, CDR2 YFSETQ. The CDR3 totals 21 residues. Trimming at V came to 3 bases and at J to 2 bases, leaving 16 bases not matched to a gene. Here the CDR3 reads CASSSVLYGTSGRWTYNEQFF. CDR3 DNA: TGCGCCAGCAGCTCTGTCTTGTACGGGACTAGCGGGAGATGGACCTACAATGAGCAGTTCTTC.

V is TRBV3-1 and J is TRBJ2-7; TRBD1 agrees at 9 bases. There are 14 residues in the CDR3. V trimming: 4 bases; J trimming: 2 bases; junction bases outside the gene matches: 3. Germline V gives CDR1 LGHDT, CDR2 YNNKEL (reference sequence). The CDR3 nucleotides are TGTGCCAGCAGCCCCGGGGACAGGGCCTACGAGCAGTACTTC. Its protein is CASSPGDRAYEQYF.